The clone carrying this TCR beta chain has at least ten counts. The target antigen is unknown. Time point specified: patch test 1, 2 weeks after DPC sensitization. Noted treatment: therapeutic diphenylcyclopropenone sensitization with weekly scalp DPC. The J segment lost 10 bases and the V segment lost 7 bases, leaving 11 bases of the junction unmatched. The CDR3 loop spans 14 amino acids. Germline loops: CDR1 LNHDA, CDR2 SQIVND (reference sequence). This sample is part of a study of human T cells and chemical hapten exposure. TCRdb re-called the RACE reads through MiXCR, storing one row per CDR3 protein. Of about 83,000 distinct CDR3 sequences in the sample, approximately 8% are singletons; the top ten hold about 1.6%. Study-level results: More PT1 expanded TCRs went with higher patch test scores.

This specimen was whole blood, taken in connection with sensitization to the hapten diphenylcyclopropenone (DPC). The V and J genes are TRBV19 and TRBJ1-4; TRBD1 agrees at 8 bases. This TCR came from a woman younger than 45 with alopecia areata. Some clones in this sample may be carry-over from other donors' samples. The CDR3 DNA sequence: TGTGCCAGTACCCTACAGGGGGAAGGCGGAAAACTGTTTTTT. Translation gives CASTLQGEGGKLFF.